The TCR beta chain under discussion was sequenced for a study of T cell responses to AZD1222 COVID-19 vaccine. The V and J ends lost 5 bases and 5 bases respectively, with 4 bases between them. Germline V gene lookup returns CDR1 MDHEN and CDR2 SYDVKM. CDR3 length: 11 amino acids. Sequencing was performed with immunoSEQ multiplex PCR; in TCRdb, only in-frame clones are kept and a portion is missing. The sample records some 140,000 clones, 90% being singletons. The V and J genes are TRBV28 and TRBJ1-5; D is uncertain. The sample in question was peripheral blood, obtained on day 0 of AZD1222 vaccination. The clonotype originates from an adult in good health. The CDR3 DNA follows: TGTGCCAGCAGTAGGGATCAGCCCCAGCATTTT. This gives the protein CASSRDQPQHF.